Listed here are 25 T cell receptor beta chains from one sample, sequenced in a study of T-cell reconstitution after alpha-beta-depleted transplantation in children. TCRbeta library preparation incorporated unique molecular identifiers. TCRdb called the PCR reads again in MiXCR, with one record for every CDR3 protein. Altogether some 200,000 distinct CDR3 sequences are present, 6.5% to 7.5% being singletons, with the ten largest covering about 3%. The specimen comprised PBMCs from the stem cell graft donor, sampled from the stem cell graft. Receptors originate from a human donor who donated a stem cell graft to a child with Wiskott-Aldrich syndrome.

This clonotype was detected many times. The chain recombines TRBV3-1 with TRBJ1-1; D uncertain. The germline V and J ends were trimmed by 2 bases and 3 bases, with 7 bases remaining between them. The V gene's germline CDR1 is LGHDT and CDR2 YNNKEL (reference sequence). The CDR3 covers 13 residues. The CDR3 spells CASSQKWDTEAFF. In nucleotides, the CDR3 is TGTGCCAGCAGCCAAAAGTGGGACACTGAAGCTTTCTTT.

This clonotype was counted a few times. The chain is built from TRBV7-2 and TRBJ2-7, with a tentative D call TRBD2 (5 bases). Trimming removed 8 bases at V and 2 bases at J, with 13 bases between. Germline assignment: CDR1 SGHTA and CDR2 FQGNSA. The CDR3 is 13 amino acids. In DNA form, the CDR3 reads TGTGCCAGCTGGGTCCACGGGACCTACGAGCAGTACTTC. This encodes CASWVHGTYEQYF. The variable domain in full, completed from reference TRBV7-2 and TRBJ2-7, reads GAGVSQSPSNKVTEKGKDVELRCDPISGHTALYWYRQSLGQGLEFLIYFQGNSAPDKSGLPSDRFSAERTGGSVSTLTIQRTQQEDSAVYLCASWVHGTYEQYFGPGTRLTVT.

This clonotype has at least ten counts. This rearrangement joins TRBV5-1 to TRBJ2-7, with 10 positions matching TRBD1. The CDR3 runs 14 residues. The V gene end was trimmed by 3 bases and the J gene end by 3 bases; junction bases not matched to a gene: 3. The germline CDR1 and CDR2 sequences are SGHRS and YFSETQ. The CDR3 DNA reads TGCGCCAGCAGCTCGACAGGGGGCAACTACGAGCAGTACTTC. The encoded protein is CASSSTGGNYEQYF.

This clonotype was seen repeatedly, ten times or more. V usage is TRBV7-9 and J usage is TRBJ1-1; D gene uncertain. V was shortened by 5 bases and J by 8 bases, with 15 bases between the two germline ends. The CDR3 totals 13 residues. Germline V gives CDR1 SEHNR, CDR2 FQNEAQ (reference sequence). The CDR3 nucleotides read TGTGCCAGCAGCCAAGACATGCCCCGGGAAGCTTTCTTT. It encodes CASSQDMPREAFF.

This clonotype was counted ten times or more. This chain links TRBV25-1 with TRBJ1-2; D unresolved. This CDR3 is built from 11 residues. CDR1 is MGHDK and CDR2 is SYGVNS in the germline V gene. The ends were cut back, 5 bases at V and 8 bases at J, with 9 bases in the middle. The CDR3 region is CASSWLRGYTF. CDR3 in DNA: TGTGCCAGCAGTTGGCTACGGGGCTACACCTTC.

The V and J genes are TRBV2 and TRBJ1-2, with TRBD1 as a possible D gene (5 bases). CDR3 size: 14 residues. CDR1 is SNHLY, CDR2 FYNNEI, per germline. Trimming removed 8 bases at V and 4 bases at J, with 17 bases between. CDR3 sequence reads: CASGYRGGLYGYTF. The DNA for the CDR3 is TGTGCCAGCGGCTACCGGGGGGGACTCTATGGCTACACCTTC.

This clonotype appeared many times. CDR3 residues: CASSYFGQAGYGYTF. CDR3 nucleotide sequence: TGTGCCAGCAGTTACTTTGGACAGGCGGGATATGGCTACACCTTC. The chain links TRBV6-5 to TRBJ1-2, with TRBD1 identical over 7 bases. The V and J ends lost 1 base and 5 bases, in that order; junction bases with no gene match: 7. The CDR3 runs 15 residues. Per germline, CDR1 MNHEY and CDR2 SVGAGI.

This clonotype was observed many times. The V call is TRBV12-3 or TRBV12-4, the J call TRBJ1-5; TRBD1 aligns across 10 bases. The J segment lost 2 bases and the V segment lost 3 bases, leaving 7 bases of the junction unmatched. The CDR3 totals 17 residues. CDR3 sequence: CASSFFGQGVGNQPQHF. CDR3 bases: TGTGCCAGCAGTTTCTTCGGACAGGGGGTTGGCAATCAGCCCCAGCATTTT.

This clonotype was seen ten or more times. This chain connects TRBV15 to TRBJ2-3; D possibly corresponds to TRBD2 (5 bases). V lost 1 base to trimming and J lost 4 bases, with 15 bases between them. CDR3 length equals 16 residues. CDR1 is LNHNV and CDR2 is YYDKDF in the germline V gene (reference sequence). The CDR3 is CATSRGTLLVADTQYF. CDR3 bases: TGTGCCACCAGCAGAGGGACTCTTTTGGTAGCAGATACGCAGTATTTT.

This clonotype has ten or more counts. V is TRBV6-1 and J is TRBJ2-3; 9 nucleotides agree with TRBD1. This CDR3 has 13 amino acids. The V segment lost 10 bases and the J segment 2 bases; nucleotides outside the gene matches: 4. The germline CDR1 and CDR2 sequences are MNHNS and SASEGT. The CDR3 reads CATGTGLTDTQYF. CDR3 in DNA: TGTGCCACCGGGACAGGGCTCACAGATACGCAGTATTTT.

Ten or more counts support this clonotype. The chain is built from TRBV5-1 and TRBJ2-1; perhaps TRBD1 as D (5 bases). Trimming shortened V by 0 bases and J by 0 bases, and 7 bases separated the two germline ends. Germline V gene sequence: CDR1 SGHRS, CDR2 YFSETQ. The CDR3 totals 15 residues. CDR3 sequence reads: CASSLEQVSYNEQFF. CDR3 coding DNA: TGCGCCAGCAGCTTGGAACAGGTCTCCTACAATGAGCAGTTCTTC.

There are many counts of this clonotype. The chain combines TRBV6-5 with TRBJ1-2, with TRBD1 matching over 7 bases. CDR3 length equals 13 residues. Germline lookup yields CDR1 MNHEY and CDR2 SVGAGI. The V and J ends lost 4 bases and 4 bases, in that order; junction bases with no gene match: 3. CDR3 loop: CASSSGQAYGYTF. The CDR3 coding sequence is TGTGCCAGCAGTTCCGGACAGGCCTATGGCTACACCTTC.

This clonotype was seen many times. This rearrangement joins TRBV7-2 to TRBJ2-3, with 7 bases matching TRBD2. Trimming removed 3 bases from V and 4 bases from J; junction bases left unmatched: 4. Germline V gene sequence: CDR1 SGHTA, CDR2 FQGNSA. The CDR3 consists of 14 residues. The CDR3 DNA follows: TGTGCCAGCAGCTTTCTGACTAGCCCAGATACGCAGTATTTT. Its translation: CASSFLTSPDTQYF.

This clonotype appeared many times. The rearrangement links TRBV12-3 or TRBV12-4 to TRBJ2-7, with TRBD1 matching over 8 bases. This CDR3 spans 17 amino acids. The V and J ends lost 3 bases and 2 bases, in that order; junction bases with no gene match: 12. The CDR3 nucleotides read TGTGCCAGCAGTTTTTCCAGGGGGCCCACGTCTACCTACGAGCAGTACTTC. This sequence encodes CASSFSRGPTSTYEQYF.

This clonotype was seen at least ten times. The germline gene is not matched at one end of the junction; a read error may be the cause. The chain employs TRBV3-1 and TRBJ2-1; tentatively, D is TRBD1 (6 bases). Looked up from germline, CDR1 is LGHDT and CDR2 is YNNKEL (reference sequence). The length of the CDR3 is 12 residues. CDR3 sequence (DNA): TGTGCCAGCAGCCAAGGGGTCAGGGGTCCGAGGTTC. Its translation: CASSQGVRGPRF.

Ten or more counts support this clonotype. The chain combines TRBV12-3 or TRBV12-4 with TRBJ1-1; D is perhaps TRBD1 (6 bases). The CDR3 sequence is 14 residues long. V was shortened by 2 bases and J by 3 bases, with 10 bases between the two germline ends. CDR3 in amino acids: CASSLRTDYTEAFF. The CDR3 bases are TGTGCCAGCAGTTTAAGGACAGACTACACTGAAGCTTTCTTT.

This chain joins TRBV5-1 and TRBJ2-3, with D maybe TRBD1 (5 bases). V shed 2 bases and J shed 1 base, with 14 bases lying between them. CDR1 SGHRS and CDR2 YFSETQ come from the germline V gene. The CDR3 is made up of 16 amino acids. CDR3 protein: CASSLQGAPGTDTQYF. For the CDR3, the DNA is TGCGCCAGCAGCTTACAAGGGGCCCCAGGCACAGATACGCAGTATTTT.

This clonotype was detected many times. Here the CDR3 DNA reads TGTGCCAGCAGCTCACGAGAGGGACAGGGTCCCCAGCCCCAGCATTTT. Translated, it gives CASSSREGQGPQPQHF. The V call is TRBV7-2, the J call TRBJ1-5, with 9 bases lining up with TRBD1. The CDR3 runs 16 residues. Germline V gene sequence: CDR1 SGHTA, CDR2 FQGNSA. The J segment lost 7 bases and the V segment lost 4 bases, leaving 11 bases of the junction unmatched.

This clonotype came up many times. CDR3 protein: CATSGLAGGSGYNEQFF. In DNA, the CDR3 is TGTGCCACCAGCGGACTAGCGGGCGGATCGGGCTACAATGAGCAGTTCTTC. This rearrangement joins TRBV24-1 to TRBJ2-1, with TRBD2 matching over 11 bases. This CDR3 contains 17 residues. CDR1 and CDR2 from the germline V gene are KGHDR and SFDVKD. Trimming took 7 bases from V and 3 from J; bases not matched to a gene: 10.

There are many counts of this clonotype. The CDR3 reads CSAKGVRTEAFF. As DNA, the CDR3 is TGCAGTGCAAAAGGGGTGAGGACTGAAGCTTTCTTT. The chain has TRBV20-1 and TRBJ1-1; TRBD1 might be the D (5 bases). There are 12 residues in the CDR3. CDR1 and CDR2 from the germline V gene are DFQATT and SNEGSKA (reference sequence). V lost 6 bases and J lost 5, with 13 bases in between.

This clonotype was counted ten times or more. The V gene is TRBV20-1, the J gene TRBJ1-1; D gene uncertain. The CDR3 has 14 amino acids. Germline loops: CDR1 DFQATT, CDR2 SNEGSKA (reference sequence). Trimming left V 4 bases short and J 0 bases short, with 12 bases between. The CDR3 nucleotides are TGCAGTGCTACACAACAGCCGTTGAACACTGAAGCTTTCTTT. Translated, it gives CSATQQPLNTEAFF.

The table lists this clonotype with many counts. The chain is built from TRBV5-1 and TRBJ2-1; 11 nucleotides align to TRBD2. The CDR3 is made up of 17 amino acids. V shed 3 bases, J shed 7 bases, and the junction held 12 bases outside the gene matches. Germline V gene data show CDR1 as SGHRS and CDR2 as YFSETQ. CDR3 residues: CASSSGVLAGGGNEQFF. The DNA of the CDR3 is TGCGCCAGCAGCTCGGGCGTCCTAGCGGGAGGTGGAAATGAGCAGTTCTTC. The full variable domain, completed using reference TRBV5-1 and TRBJ2-1, is KAGVTQTPRYLIKTRGQQVTLSCSPISGHRSVSWYQQTPGQGLQFLFEYFSETQRNKGNFPGRFSGRQFSNSRSEMNVSTLELGDSALYLCASSSGVLAGGGNEQFFGPGTRLTVL.

The table lists this clonotype with a few counts. This rearrangement joins TRBV7-9 to TRBJ2-5; D unclear. Deletions cut 1 base from V and 0 bases from J, with 6 bases between. The CDR3 sequence is 14 residues long. Germline V gives CDR1 SEHNR, CDR2 FQNEAQ (reference sequence). The CDR3 here is CASSLGWNQETQYF. CDR3 DNA: TGTGCCAGCAGCTTAGGATGGAACCAAGAGACCCAGTACTTC.

This clonotype was seen ten or more times. The chain recombines TRBV5-5 with TRBJ2-3; 9 bases line up with TRBD2. This CDR3 is built from 16 residues. CDR1 is SGHKS and CDR2 is YYEKEE in the germline V gene (reference sequence). J was trimmed by 2 bases and V by 0 bases; bases with no gene match: 4. CDR3 nucleotides: TGTGCCAGCAGCTTGGGACTAGCGGCGAACACAGATACGCAGTATTTT. Translation: CASSLGLAANTDTQYF.

In this sample, this clonotype turned up many times. The chain carries TRBV6-5 and TRBJ2-5, with a weak D call TRBD2 (5 bases). This CDR3 is built from 16 residues. V lost 0 bases and J lost 2, with 13 bases in between. Germline V gene sequence: CDR1 MNHEY, CDR2 SVGAGI. CDR3 nucleotide sequence: TGTGCCAGCAGTTACTCCCCGGACTTACTACAAGAGACCCAGTACTTC. It is translated as CASSYSPDLLQETQYF.